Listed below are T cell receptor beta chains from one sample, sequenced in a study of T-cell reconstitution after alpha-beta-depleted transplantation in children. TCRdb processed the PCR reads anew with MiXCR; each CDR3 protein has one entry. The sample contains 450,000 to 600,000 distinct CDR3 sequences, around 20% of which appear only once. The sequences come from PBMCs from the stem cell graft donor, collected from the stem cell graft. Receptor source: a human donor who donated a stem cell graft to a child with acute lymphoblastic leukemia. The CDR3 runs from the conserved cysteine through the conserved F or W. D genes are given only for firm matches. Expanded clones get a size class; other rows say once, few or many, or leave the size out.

cdr3_nt: TGCGCCAGCAGCCACCCGGGAGGCACAGATACGCAGTATTTT
cdr3_aa: CASSHPGGTDTQYF
j_call: TRBJ2-3
d_call: .
clone_size: few
v_call: TRBV4-1

cdr3_nt: TGCGCCAGCAGCTTCAAGGGGGACGGAAACACTGAAGCTTTCTTT
cdr3_aa: CASSFKGDGNTEAFF
j_call: TRBJ1-1
d_call: .
clone_size: .
v_call: TRBV5-1

cdr3_nt: TGTGCCAGCAGTTACTCAGAGGGGTTCTCCTACGAGCAGTACTTC
cdr3_aa: CASSYSEGFSYEQYF
j_call: TRBJ2-7
d_call: .
clone_size: few
v_call: TRBV6-5

cdr3_nt: TGTGCCAGCAGTCAAGGACTAGCGGGAAGGAACATTCAGTACTTC
cdr3_aa: CASSQGLAGRNIQYF
j_call: TRBJ2-4
d_call: TRBD2
clone_size: few
v_call: TRBV12-3/TRBV12-4

cdr3_nt: TGTGCCAGCAGTGTCCGTCCGGAGCCCTACAATGAGCAGTTCTTC
cdr3_aa: CASSVRPEPYNEQFF
j_call: TRBJ2-1
d_call: .
clone_size: few
v_call: TRBV27

cdr3_nt: TGCGCCAGCAGGTCGGTAGGGAACTATGGCTACACCTTC
cdr3_aa: CASRSVGNYGYTF
j_call: TRBJ1-2
d_call: .
clone_size: few
v_call: TRBV5-1

cdr3_nt: TGCGCCAGCAGCGACAGACAGGGGGACATGAACACTGAAGCTTTCTTT
cdr3_aa: CASSDRQGDMNTEAFF
j_call: TRBJ1-1
d_call: TRBD1
clone_size: few
v_call: TRBV5-1

cdr3_nt: TGTGCCAGCAGCCCCCCGGGACCCAATGAGCAGTTCTTC
cdr3_aa: CASSPPGPNEQFF
j_call: TRBJ2-1
d_call: .
clone_size: .
v_call: TRBV7-3

cdr3_nt: TGTGCCAGCAGTTTGCGACTAGCGAGATACTACGAGCAGTACTTC
cdr3_aa: CASSLRLARYYEQYF
j_call: TRBJ2-7
d_call: TRBD2
clone_size: few
v_call: TRBV12-3/TRBV12-4

cdr3_nt: TGTGCCAGCACCTTGCAGTCCCTCCCCTTCTACGAGCAGTACTTC
cdr3_aa: CASTLQSLPFYEQYF
j_call: TRBJ2-7
d_call: .
clone_size: few
v_call: TRBV6-1

cdr3_nt: TGCGCCAGCAGCTTGGGAGACGGGGCCCGGGGCACAGATACGCAGTATTTT
cdr3_aa: CASSLGDGARGTDTQYF
j_call: TRBJ2-3
d_call: .
clone_size: few
v_call: TRBV5-1

cdr3_nt: TGTGCCAGCAGCCAAACAGCGGTTCCAGACTACGAGCAGTACTTC
cdr3_aa: CASSQTAVPDYEQYF
j_call: TRBJ2-7
d_call: .
clone_size: few
v_call: TRBV3-1

cdr3_nt: TGTGCCAGCAGCAAAGGAGGAGGGTTAAGAGTAACTGAAGCTTTCTTT
cdr3_aa: CASSKGGGLRVTEAFF
j_call: TRBJ1-1
d_call: .
clone_size: .
v_call: TRBV21-1